This TCR beta chain was identified in a study of CD8+ T cells in alopecia areata. Across the study: The drug, oral tofacitinib, was given to treated patients at 5 to 10 mg twice daily.

Reverse transcription of extracted RNA yielded cDNA, which provided the sequencing template. Method: immunoSEQ multiplex PCR; TCRdb's copy keeps in-frame clones and lacks some. This sample has 35,000 to 50,000 clones; about two thirds occur once, and the top ten carry about 21%. A remark on this clone: Its cognate antigen is unknown.

The study's findings and limits: Higher clonality was seen in lesional scalp than in normal scalp, especially in alopecia totalis/universalis.

CDR1 and CDR2 from the germline V gene are SNHLY and FYNNEI. CDR3 length equals 12 residues. Trimming pared 7 bases from V and 7 bases from J, leaving 11 bases between. Indicated treatment: oral pan-JAK inhibitor, 5-10 mg twice daily. This chain uses TRBV2 with TRBJ2-1; possibly TRBD1 for D (5 bases). This TCR was sampled from a human donor with alopecia areata. The source material was CD8+ T cells sorted from blood, sampled at week 4, from a patient treated with tofacitinib. The CDR3 sequence is CASNQGLNEQFF. For the CDR3, the DNA is TGTGCCAGCAACCAGGGTTTGAATGAGCAGTTCTTC.